Listed here are 18 T cell receptor beta chains from one sample, sequenced in a study of post-analysis software for immune sequencing data. General study findings and limits: Comparison of patients with controls showed 4 to 6 TRBV segments more frequent in patients, TRBV5-6, TRBV5-1 and TRBV20-1 among them.

No antigen is known for these receptors. The library was made from cDNA and included unique molecular identifiers. TCRdb fed the PCR reads into MiXCR, producing one record per CDR3 protein. The repertoire holds about 800,000 distinct CDR3 sequences, 25% to 30% seen once, with around 0.56% in the top ten. Sequenced input: blood. These receptors all stem from a girl between 5 and 17 years old with multiple sclerosis.

V usage is TRBV12-3 or TRBV12-4 and J usage is TRBJ1-2; a possible D gene is TRBD1 (5 bases). This CDR3 region has 14 residues. The V end was cut by 5 bases, the J end by 8 bases, with 18 bases between. CDR3 in DNA: TGTGCCAGCAGTCTGCTCGGGACCGCGGGGGGCTACACCTTC. Protein product: CASSLLGTAGGYTF.

This clonotype was observed a handful of times. The J gene is TRBJ1-5, the V gene TRBV5-5; a weak D match, TRBD1 (6 bases). The CDR3 contains 14 residues. CDR1 SGHKS and CDR2 YYEKEE come from the germline V gene (reference sequence). V was trimmed by 4 bases and J by 2 bases, leaving 10 bases between them. The CDR3 sequence: CASSRPGGNQPQHF. CDR3 bases: TGTGCCAGCAGCCGGCCAGGGGGCAATCAGCCCCAGCATTTT.

This clonotype turned up a few times. The rearrangement uses TRBV20-1 and TRBJ2-7; D might be TRBD2 (6 bases). Germline assignment: CDR1 DFQATT and CDR2 SNEGSKA (reference sequence). This CDR3 region has 13 residues. V shed 1 base and J shed 2 bases, with 9 bases lying between them. The CDR3 DNA reads TGCAGTGCTAGAGGACTAGGAACCTACGAGCAGTACTTC. It codes for CSARGLGTYEQYF.

The gene calls are TRBV6-6 and TRBJ2-3; 9 nucleotides align to TRBD1. V was pared by 0 bases and J by 0 bases, with 1 base of the junction left unmatched. CDR1 is MNHNY and CDR2 is SVGAGI in the germline V gene (reference sequence). The CDR3 is 16 residues long. The CDR3 spells CASSYSGTGSTDTQYF. CDR3 nucleotide sequence: TGTGCCAGCAGTTACTCAGGGACAGGGAGCACAGATACGCAGTATTTT.

The chain carries TRBV27 and TRBJ2-1; a possible D gene is TRBD1 (6 bases). V was shortened by 5 bases and J by 3 bases, with 11 bases between the two germline ends. Germline V lookup: CDR1 MNHEY, CDR2 SMNVEV (reference sequence). This CDR3 has 14 amino acids. The CDR3 spells CASSRTEYYNEQFF. The CDR3 nucleotides read TGTGCCAGCAGTCGGACAGAGTACTACAATGAGCAGTTCTTC.

This clonotype was counted ten times or more. The CDR3 reads CSASSPGSQNEQFF. The CDR3 DNA is TGCAGTGCTAGCAGCCCCGGGAGCCAAAATGAGCAGTTCTTC. This sequence joins TRBV20-1 and TRBJ2-1; the D gene is possibly TRBD2 (6 bases). Per the germline V gene, CDR1 is DFQATT and CDR2 is SNEGSKA (reference sequence). The CDR3 is 14 amino acids. Trimming stripped 3 bases from V and 7 bases from J, with 16 bases between.

This clonotype was found many times. V usage is TRBV29-1 and J usage is TRBJ2-7; 9 bases match TRBD1. Trimming removed 7 bases from V and 3 bases from J; junction bases left unmatched: 7. This CDR3 is 13 amino acids long. CDR1 SQVTM and CDR2 ANQGSEA come from the germline V gene. CDR3 in amino acids: CSATPGQGYEQYF. DNA for the CDR3: TGCAGCGCCACGCCGGGACAGGGCTACGAGCAGTACTTC.

The rearrangement joins TRBV5-1 to TRBJ2-5; 7 bases line up with TRBD2. Germline V lookup: CDR1 SGHRS, CDR2 YFSETQ. CDR3 length: 14 residues. Trimming removed 0 bases from V and 4 bases from J; junction bases left unmatched: 3. The CDR3 loop reads CASSLDPSGETQYF. CDR3 DNA: TGCGCCAGCAGCTTGGATCCTAGCGGAGAGACCCAGTACTTC.

V usage is TRBV29-1 and J usage is TRBJ1-1, with D tentatively TRBD1 (6 bases). Trimming pared 3 bases from V and 0 bases from J, leaving 11 bases between. The germline V gene encodes CDR1 SQVTM and CDR2 ANQGSEA. This CDR3 region has 14 residues. The chain's CDR3 is CSVDTGSVNTEAFF. The CDR3 coding sequence is TGCAGCGTTGACACAGGGAGTGTGAACACTGAAGCTTTCTTT.

The chain has TRBV9 and TRBJ2-7; no clear D gene. Trimming took off 0 bases at V and 1 base at J, with 5 bases between the two ends. Germline-derived CDR1 and CDR2 are SGDLS and YYNGEE. CDR3 length: 13 residues. The CDR3 nucleotides read TGTGCCAGCAGCGTAGTTCCGTCCTACGAGCAGTACTTC. Translated: CASSVVPSYEQYF.

In its sample, this clonotype was seen once. The chain recombines TRBV7-2 with TRBJ2-1; weak D call: TRBD2 (6 bases). The germline CDR1 and CDR2 sequences are SGHTA and FQGNSA. The CDR3 is 18 residues long. V lost 0 bases to trimming and J lost 2 bases, with 17 bases between them. The DNA for the CDR3 is TGTGCCAGCAGCTTAGCCTTTGCCTCCGGGGGTGCCTACAATGAGCAGTTCTTC. Its protein is CASSLAFASGGAYNEQFF. Full variable domain (rest looked up from reference TRBV7-2 and TRBJ2-1): GAGVSQSPSNKVTEKGKDVELRCDPISGHTALYWYRQSLGQGLEFLIYFQGNSAPDKSGLPSDRFSAERTGGSVSTLTIQRTQQEDSAVYLCASSLAFASGGAYNEQFFGPGTRLTVL.

DNA for the CDR3: TGTGCCAGCAGTTCGCCGACTGGCTACACCTTC. It is translated as CASSSPTGYTF. V usage is TRBV28 and J usage is TRBJ1-2, with D hard to call. Looked up from germline, CDR1 is MDHEN and CDR2 is SYDVKM. Trimming took off 4 bases at V and 7 bases at J, with 7 bases between the two ends. The CDR3 is made up of 11 amino acids.

This clonotype has more than one count but fewer than ten. The V call is TRBV27, the J call TRBJ1-2; D remains unclear. Germline V gene data show CDR1 as MNHEY and CDR2 as SMNVEV (reference sequence). V lost 2 bases and J 3 bases, leaving 13 bases between the germline ends. This CDR3 has 15 amino acids. Here the CDR3 reads CASSLSPGGDYGYTF. CDR3 sequence (DNA): TGTGCCAGCAGTTTAAGCCCCGGTGGGGACTATGGCTACACCTTC.

This clonotype was seen a handful of times. The chain joins TRBV5-1 to TRBJ1-4, with D maybe TRBD1 (5 bases). V lost 4 bases and J lost 0, with 19 bases in between. Germline V gene data show CDR1 as SGHRS and CDR2 as YFSETQ. The CDR3 is 18 amino acids. The CDR3 DNA reads TGCGCCAGCAGCCAAACGGGAGGTCTGGGGGCAACTAATGAAAAACTGTTTTTT. Protein: CASSQTGGLGATNEKLFF.

This sequence joins TRBV3-1 and TRBJ1-2, with D possibly being TRBD1 (6 bases). Germline V lookup: CDR1 LGHDT, CDR2 YNNKEL (reference sequence). The V end was cut by 7 bases, the J end by 5 bases, with 17 bases between. The CDR3 runs 14 residues. The CDR3 DNA is TGTGCCAGCACCTCAACGGGGACACATTATGGCTACACCTTC. Translating gives CASTSTGTHYGYTF.

The genes are TRBV12-3 or TRBV12-4 and TRBJ1-1; D remains ambiguous. The CDR3 totals 17 residues. Trimming took 4 bases from V and 1 from J, leaving 19 bases between them. The CDR3 region is CASSSPERRDPNTEAFF. Here the CDR3 DNA reads TGTGCCAGCAGTTCCCCCGAGAGGAGGGATCCGAACACTGAAGCTTTCTTT.

The chain joins TRBV20-1 to TRBJ1-5, with D unclear. Germline loops: CDR1 DFQATT, CDR2 SNEGSKA (reference sequence). CDR3 size: 15 residues. Trimming took 4 bases from V and 1 from J, leaving 14 bases between them. The CDR3 DNA reads TGCAGTGCTAAGGCGTGGACGGGGAGCAATCAGCCCCAGCATTTT. It translates to CSAKAWTGSNQPQHF.

This chain links TRBV20-1 with TRBJ2-7, with 13 positions matching TRBD2. The CDR3 runs 15 residues. J lost 6 bases, V lost 4 bases, and 9 bases had no gene match. Looked up from germline, CDR1 is DFQATT and CDR2 is SNEGSKA (reference sequence). DNA for the CDR3: TGCAGTGCTACCCGGACTAGCGGGAGATCTCGCGAGCAGTACTTC. Residues: CSATRTSGRSREQYF.